Here is one T cell receptor beta chain with its context. No antigen is known for it. This record comes from a study of a mutant IDH1 vaccine in newly diagnosed glioma. Study findings and constraints: No link was apparently found between pseudoprogression and changes in top peripheral T cell clonotypes. Patients mounted vaccine-induced immune responses in approximately 94% of cases.

Germline assignment: CDR1 SGHTA and CDR2 FQGNSA. V was clipped by 4 bases and J by 1 base, with 17 bases between them. There are 17 residues in the CDR3. Assay: immunoSEQ multiplex PCR; the TCRdb copy retains only in-frame clones and omits some. Of more than 30,000 clones in the sample, roughly 90% were seen once. Time point reported: week 47, end of study. A 20-mer mutant IDH1 peptide at 300 ug was injected subcutaneously with topical imiquimod. In every donor, the tumor was a new WHO grade 3 or 4 IDH1-mutant, ATRX-lost astrocytoma. Sequences were derived from PBMCs, sampled from a glioma patient whose treatment included an IDH1 peptide vaccine. The chain carries TRBV7-2 and TRBJ2-1, with D maybe TRBD2 (6 bases). The source is a middle-aged man with glioma. CDR3 residues: CASSSEGFSLSYNEQFF. Written as DNA, the CDR3 is TGTGCCAGCAGCTCGGAGGGGTTTAGTTTATCCTACAATGAGCAGTTCTTC.